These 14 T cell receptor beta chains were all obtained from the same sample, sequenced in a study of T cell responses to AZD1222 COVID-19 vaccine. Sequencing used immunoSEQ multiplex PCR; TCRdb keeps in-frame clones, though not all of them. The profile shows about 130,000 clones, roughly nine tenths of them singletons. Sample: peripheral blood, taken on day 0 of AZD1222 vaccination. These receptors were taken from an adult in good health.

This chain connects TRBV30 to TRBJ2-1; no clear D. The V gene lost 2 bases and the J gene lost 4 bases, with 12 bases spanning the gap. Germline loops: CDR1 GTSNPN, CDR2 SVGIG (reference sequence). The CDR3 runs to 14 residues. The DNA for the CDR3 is TGTGCCTGGAGTCGCGGCGGCATGTACAATGAGCAGTTCTTC. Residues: CAWSRGGMYNEQFF.

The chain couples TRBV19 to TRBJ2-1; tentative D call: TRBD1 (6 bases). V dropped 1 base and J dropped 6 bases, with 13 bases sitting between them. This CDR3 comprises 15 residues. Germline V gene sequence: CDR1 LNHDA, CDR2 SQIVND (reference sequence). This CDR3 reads CASSIGLGTPNEQFF. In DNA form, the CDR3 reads TGTGCCAGTAGTATAGGTTTAGGGACACCCAATGAGCAGTTCTTC.

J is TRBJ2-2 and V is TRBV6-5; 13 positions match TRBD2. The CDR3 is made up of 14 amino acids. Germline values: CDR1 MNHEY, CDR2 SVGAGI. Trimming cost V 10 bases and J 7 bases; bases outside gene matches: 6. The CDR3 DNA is TGTGCCACTTCGAGGACTAGCGGGGGCGGGGAGCTGTTTTTT. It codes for CATSRTSGGGELFF.

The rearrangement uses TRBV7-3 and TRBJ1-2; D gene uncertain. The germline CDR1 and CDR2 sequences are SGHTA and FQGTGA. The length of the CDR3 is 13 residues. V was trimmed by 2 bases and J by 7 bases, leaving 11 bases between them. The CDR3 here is CASSLDSDGGYTF. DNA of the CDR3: TGTGCCAGCAGCTTAGATTCGGATGGTGGCTACACCTTC.

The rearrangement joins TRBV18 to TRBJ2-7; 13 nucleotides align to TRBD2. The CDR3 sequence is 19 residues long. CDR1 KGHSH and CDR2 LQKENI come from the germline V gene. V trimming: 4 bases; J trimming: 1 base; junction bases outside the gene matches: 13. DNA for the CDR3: TGTGCCAGCTCACTAAAAACCGGGACTAGCGGGATCCTTTCCTACGAGCAGTACTTC. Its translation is CASSLKTGTSGILSYEQYF.

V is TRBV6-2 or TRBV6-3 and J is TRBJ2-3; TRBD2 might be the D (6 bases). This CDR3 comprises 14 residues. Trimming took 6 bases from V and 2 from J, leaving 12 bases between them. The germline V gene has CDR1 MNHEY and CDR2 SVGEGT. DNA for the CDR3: TGTGCCAGCAGCGGCGGGACCGCCACAGATACGCAGTATTTT. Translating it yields CASSGGTATDTQYF.

The CDR3 bases are TGTGCCAGCAGCCCGGCGGGTATCGCCTACGAGCAGTACTTC. Protein product: CASSPAGIAYEQYF. The V and J genes are TRBV27 and TRBJ2-7; maybe TRBD2 (5 bases). CDR1 is MNHEY and CDR2 is SMNVEV in the germline V gene (reference sequence). The length of the CDR3 is 14 residues. V was cut by 6 bases and J by 2 bases, with 14 bases left in between.

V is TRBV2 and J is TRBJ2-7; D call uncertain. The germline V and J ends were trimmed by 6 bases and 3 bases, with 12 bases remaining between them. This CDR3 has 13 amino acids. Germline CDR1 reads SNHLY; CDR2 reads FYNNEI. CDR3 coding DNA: TGTGCCAGCAGCGCCCGGGTGAACTACGAGCAGTACTTC. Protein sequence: CASSARVNYEQYF.

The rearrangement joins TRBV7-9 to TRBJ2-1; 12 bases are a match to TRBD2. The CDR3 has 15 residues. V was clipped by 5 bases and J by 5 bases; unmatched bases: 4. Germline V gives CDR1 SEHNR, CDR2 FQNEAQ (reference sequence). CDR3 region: CASSHRLAGDNEQFF. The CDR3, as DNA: TGTGCCAGCAGCCACCGACTAGCGGGAGACAATGAGCAGTTCTTC.

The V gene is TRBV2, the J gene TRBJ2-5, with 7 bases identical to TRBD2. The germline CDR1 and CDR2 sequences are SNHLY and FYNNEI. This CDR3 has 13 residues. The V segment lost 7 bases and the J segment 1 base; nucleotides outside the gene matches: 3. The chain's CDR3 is CASIGTTQETQYF. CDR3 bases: TGTGCCAGCATCGGGACTACCCAAGAGACCCAGTACTTC.

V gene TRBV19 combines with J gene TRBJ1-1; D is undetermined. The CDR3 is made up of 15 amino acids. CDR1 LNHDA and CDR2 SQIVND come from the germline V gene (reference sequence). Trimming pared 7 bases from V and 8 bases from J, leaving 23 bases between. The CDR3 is CASTPLTFGSSEAFF. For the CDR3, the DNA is TGTGCCAGTACCCCCCTGACGTTTGGGAGTTCCGAAGCTTTCTTT.

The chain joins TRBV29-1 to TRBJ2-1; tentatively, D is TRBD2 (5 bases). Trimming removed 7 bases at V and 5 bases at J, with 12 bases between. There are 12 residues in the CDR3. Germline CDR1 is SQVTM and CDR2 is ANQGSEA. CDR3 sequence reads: CSGERSNNEQFF. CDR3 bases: TGCAGCGGCGAGCGGAGCAACAATGAGCAGTTCTTC.

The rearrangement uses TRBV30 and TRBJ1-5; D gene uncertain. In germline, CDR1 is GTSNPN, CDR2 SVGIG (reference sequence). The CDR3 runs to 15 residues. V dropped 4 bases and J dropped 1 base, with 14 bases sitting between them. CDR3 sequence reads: CAWIMERVSNQPQHF. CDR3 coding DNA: TGTGCCTGGATAATGGAAAGGGTAAGCAATCAGCCCCAGCATTTT. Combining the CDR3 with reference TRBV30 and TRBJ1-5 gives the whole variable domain SQTIHQWPATLVQPVGSPLSLECTVEGTSNPNLYWYRQAAGRGLQLLFYSVGIGQISSEVPQNLSASRPQDRQFILSSKKLLLSDSGFYLCAWIMERVSNQPQHFGDGTRLSIL.

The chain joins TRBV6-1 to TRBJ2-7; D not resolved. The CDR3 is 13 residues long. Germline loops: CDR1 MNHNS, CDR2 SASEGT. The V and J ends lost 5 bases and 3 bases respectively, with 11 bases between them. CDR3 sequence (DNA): TGTGCCAGCAGTTCCAGTCTCCTCTACGAGCAGTACTTC. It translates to CASSSSLLYEQYF.